This entry lists 12 T cell receptor beta chains sequenced from one sample in a study of long-term antiretroviral therapy in people with HIV. They ran version v3.0 of the immunoSEQ assay at survey level. Only in-frame clones appear in the TCRdb table, and some are missing; sequencing was by immunoSEQ multiplex PCR. The sample has about 24,000 clones, 80% to 85% seen once. Here the sequenced sample was unsorted PBMCs, taken 0.4 years after starting antiretroviral therapy. The receptors derive from a man aged 50-59 years with HIV.

V and J are TRBV18 and TRBJ1-1; D unresolved. The length of the CDR3 is 14 residues. V was clipped by 3 bases and J by 1 base, with 9 bases between them. Per the germline V gene, CDR1 is KGHSH and CDR2 is LQKENI. CDR3 residues: CASSPARQNTEAFF. The CDR3 DNA reads as TGTGCCAGCTCACCGGCACGGCAGAACACTGAAGCTTTCTTT. Filled out from reference TRBV18 and TRBJ1-1, the complete variable domain reads NAGVMQNPRHLVRRRGQEARLRCSPMKGHSHVYWYRQLPEEGLKFMVYLQKENIIDESGMPKERFSAEFPKEGPSILRIQQVVRGDSAAYFCASSPARQNTEAFFGQGTRLTVV.

The V call is TRBV4-1, the J call TRBJ1-5, with unresolved D. The CDR3 is 18 amino acids. The germline V gene has CDR1 MGHRA and CDR2 YSYEKL. Trimming pared 0 bases from V and 2 bases from J, leaving 17 bases between. DNA of the CDR3: TGCGCCAGCAGCCAAGAGACATGGATCCTGAAGGGCAATCAGCCCCAGCATTTT. Amino acids: CASSQETWILKGNQPQHF.

The genes are TRBV5-8 and TRBJ2-7; TRBD1 agrees at 9 bases. The V segment lost 1 base and the J segment 3 bases; nucleotides outside the gene matches: 5. This CDR3 has 15 residues. Germline assignment: CDR1 SGHTS and CDR2 YDEGEE. Written as DNA, the CDR3 is TGTGCCAGCAGCTTGAATCCGGGACAGGGCTACGAGCAGTACTTC. As protein: CASSLNPGQGYEQYF.

The rearrangement uses TRBV30 and TRBJ2-1; 7 nucleotides align to TRBD2. V shed 6 bases, J shed 9 bases, and the junction held 8 bases outside the gene matches. The length of the CDR3 is 12 residues. Germline CDR1 is GTSNPN and CDR2 is SVGIG (reference sequence). The CDR3 region has the DNA TGTGCCTGCCCGGGACTAATCAGTGAGCAGTTCTTC. This sequence encodes CACPGLISEQFF. Using reference TRBV30 and TRBJ2-1 for the parts outside the CDR3, the full variable domain is SQTIHQWPATLVQPVGSPLSLECTVEGTSNPNLYWYRQAAGRGLQLLFYSVGIGQISSEVPQNLSASRPQDRQFILSSKKLLLSDSGFYLCACPGLISEQFFGPGTRLTVL.

The V call is TRBV10-3, the J call TRBJ1-1; TRBD1 aligns across 9 bases. This CDR3 spans 15 amino acids. The junction had 3 bases not matched to a gene; V was cut back by 3 bases and J by 1 base. Germline values: CDR1 ENHRY, CDR2 SYGVKD. Here the CDR3 reads CAISELGQGNTEAFF. The DNA for the CDR3 is TGTGCCATCAGTGAATTGGGACAGGGGAACACTGAAGCTTTCTTT.

In nucleotides, the CDR3 is TGTGCCAGCAGCGTAGCTGAGGGTGAGCAGTTCTTC. Residues: CASSVAEGEQFF. The chain uses TRBV9 and TRBJ2-1; possible D gene TRBD2, 5 bases. Trimming took 0 bases from V and 9 from J, leaving 7 bases between them. The CDR3 consists of 12 residues. Germline V gene data show CDR1 as SGDLS and CDR2 as YYNGEE.

V usage is TRBV28 and J usage is TRBJ1-4; unclear D gene. The CDR3 length is 15 residues. The germline gives CDR1 MDHEN, CDR2 SYDVKM. Trimming removed 2 bases from V and 7 bases from J, with 14 bases in between. The CDR3 DNA follows: TGTGCCAGCAGTTTAGGGTCGGGTTTCCGTGAAAAACTGTTTTTT. The encoded protein is CASSLGSGFREKLFF.

The gene calls are TRBV5-3 and TRBJ2-7; D uncertain. TRBV5-3 belongs to the ORF category, with a function that is uncertain. Deletions cut 0 bases from V and 4 bases from J, with 14 bases between. The CDR3 has 15 residues. CDR3 coding DNA: TGTGCCAGAAGCTTGGATTGGGGATTCGTTTACGAGCAGTACTTC. Its protein product is CARSLDWGFVYEQYF.

The rearrangement uses TRBV29-1 and TRBJ2-3; 10 bases align to TRBD1. With V trimmed by 2 bases and J by 2 bases, 10 bases remained unmatched. CDR1 is SQVTM and CDR2 is ANQGSEA in the germline V gene. The CDR3 loop spans 17 amino acids. CDR3 nucleotide sequence: TGCAGCGTTGAAACGGGTGGACAGGGGGAGACCACAGATACGCAGTATTTT. Its protein is CSVETGGQGETTDTQYF.

This rearrangement joins TRBV6-5 to TRBJ1-5; 9 bases are shared with TRBD1. CDR3 length equals 14 residues. Per the germline V gene, CDR1 is MNHEY and CDR2 is SVGAGI. Unmatched junction bases numbered 2, after V lost 5 bases and J lost 3 bases. CDR3 nucleotides: TGTGCCAGCAGTGGGGACAGGGTCAATCAGCCCCAGCATTTT. Translating it yields CASSGDRVNQPQHF.

The chain couples TRBV9 to TRBJ1-1, with TRBD1 identical over 7 bases. The V gene end was trimmed by 4 bases and the J gene end by 4 bases; junction bases not matched to a gene: 4. The CDR3 contains 13 residues. Looked up from germline, CDR1 is SGDLS and CDR2 is YYNGEE. CDR3 sequence (DNA): TGTGCCAGCAGCCCCCAGGGGGTCACTGAAGCTTTCTTT. It yields the protein CASSPQGVTEAFF.

The chain links TRBV5-4 to TRBJ1-1; no firm D call. V lost 4 bases and J lost 4, with 11 bases in between. Germline CDR1 SGHNT, CDR2 YYREEE (reference sequence). The CDR3 extends over 13 amino acids. The CDR3 loop reads CASSLTVVTEAFF. For the CDR3, the DNA is TGTGCCAGCAGCCTCACGGTCGTCACTGAAGCTTTCTTT.